The T cell receptor (beta chain) under discussion was sequenced for a study of shared clonotypes between healthy human individuals. Germline assignment: CDR1 SQVTM and CDR2 ANQGSEA. CDR3 length: 9 amino acids. V lost 6 bases to trimming and J lost 11 bases, with 10 bases between them. Every subset had its genomic DNA shared out evenly among several immunoSEQ plates. Using immunoSEQ multiplex PCR, the repertoire was profiled, and TCRdb retains in-frame clones only, with some absent. The sample carries about 1.5 million clones, roughly 96% recorded once. The chain links TRBV29-1 to TRBJ1-1; D gene uncertain. The clonotype comes from a man between 25 and 39 years old in good health. The sample comprised naive CD4+ T cells sorted from blood. Subset here: CD45RA+ positively selected. The chain's CDR3 is CSVGLDAFF. The DNA of the CDR3 is TGCAGCGTCGGACTTGACGCTTTCTTT.